This TCR beta chain was identified in a study of blood T cell repertoires in COVID-19. Study overall: Material from acute and convalescent COVID-19 was sourced from the United States, Italy and Spain. The analysed material was cDNA or gDNA that came from T cells, B-cell-depleted T cells, or PBMCs.

Per the original data handling: Amplified reference gene primers provided the basis for estimating nucleated cell counts. Clones were read by immunoSEQ multiplex PCR, and TCRdb kept only the in-frame ones, dropping some. That table furnishes V, J and clone size, whereas the DNA furnished D and trimming. The sample consists of 35,000 to 50,000 clones, around 76% of them appearing once. Source material: peripheral blood. This clonotype was obtained from a man aged 70 or older with active or convalescent COVID-19.

This CDR3 is CASSRSGQGVHEQYF. The CDR3 DNA reads as TGTGCCAGCAGTCGGTCCGGACAGGGCGTCCACGAGCAGTACTTC. The chain links TRBV6-5 to TRBJ2-7; TRBD1 matches 8 bases. The CDR3 is made up of 15 amino acids. Germline V gene lookup returns CDR1 MNHEY and CDR2 SVGAGI. J gave up 5 bases and V 5 bases, and 11 bases lay outside the gene matches.